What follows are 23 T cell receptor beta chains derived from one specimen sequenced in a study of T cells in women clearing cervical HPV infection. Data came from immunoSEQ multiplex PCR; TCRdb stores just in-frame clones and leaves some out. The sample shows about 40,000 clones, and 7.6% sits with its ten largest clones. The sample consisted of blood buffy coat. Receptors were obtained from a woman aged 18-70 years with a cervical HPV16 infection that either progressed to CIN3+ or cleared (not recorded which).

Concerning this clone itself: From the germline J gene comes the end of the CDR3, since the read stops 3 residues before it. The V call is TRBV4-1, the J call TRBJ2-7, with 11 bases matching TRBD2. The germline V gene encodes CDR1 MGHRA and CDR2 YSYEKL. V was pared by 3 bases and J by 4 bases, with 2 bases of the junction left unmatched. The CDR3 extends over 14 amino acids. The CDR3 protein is CASSQASGRYEQYF. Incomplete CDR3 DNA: TGCGCCAGCAGCCAGGCTAGCGGGAGGTACGAG.

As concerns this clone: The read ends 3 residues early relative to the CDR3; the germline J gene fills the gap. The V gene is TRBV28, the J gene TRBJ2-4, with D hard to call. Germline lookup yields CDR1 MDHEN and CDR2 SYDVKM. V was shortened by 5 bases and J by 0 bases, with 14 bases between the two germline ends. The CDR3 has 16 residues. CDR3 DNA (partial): TGTGCCAGCAGTCCACCGGTGGTACTAGCCAAAAACATT. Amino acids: CASSPPVVLAKNI. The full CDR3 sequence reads CASSPPVVLAKNIQYF.

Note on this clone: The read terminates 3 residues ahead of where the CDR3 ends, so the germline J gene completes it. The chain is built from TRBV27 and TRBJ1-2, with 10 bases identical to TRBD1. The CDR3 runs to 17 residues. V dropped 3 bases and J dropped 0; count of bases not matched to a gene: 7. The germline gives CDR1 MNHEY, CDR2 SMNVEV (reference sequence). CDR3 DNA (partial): TGTGCCAGCAGTTTTTCGGGACAGGGGAGGACTAACTATGGC. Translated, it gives CASSFSGQGRTNYG. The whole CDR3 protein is CASSFSGQGRTNYGYTF.

This chain's CDR3 is CASSLAVRGTEAFF. The part of the CDR3 DNA that was read is TGCGCCAGCAGCTTGGCCGTCAGGGGCACTGAA. J is TRBJ1-1 and V is TRBV5-1, with D maybe TRBD1 (6 bases). The read is 3 residues too short to cover the CDR3 end, so that end is filled in from the germline J gene. Germline V gene data show CDR1 as SGHRS and CDR2 as YFSETQ. V shed 0 bases and J shed 4 bases, with 10 bases lying between them. CDR3 length equals 14 residues.

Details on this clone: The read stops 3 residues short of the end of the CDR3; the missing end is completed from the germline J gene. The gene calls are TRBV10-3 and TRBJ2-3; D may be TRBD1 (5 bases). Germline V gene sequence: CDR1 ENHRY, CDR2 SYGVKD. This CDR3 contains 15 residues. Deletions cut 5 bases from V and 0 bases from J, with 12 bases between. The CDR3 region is CAISPGQSSTDTQYF. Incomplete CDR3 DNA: TGTGCCATCAGTCCCGGACAATCTAGCACAGATACG.

The CDR3 reads CASRTEGARTEAFF. Incomplete CDR3 DNA: TGCGCCAGTAGAACGGAGGGGGCGAGAACTGAA. This sequence joins TRBV5-1 and TRBJ1-1; TRBD1 aligns across 7 bases. The read is 3 residues too short to cover the CDR3 end, so that end is filled in from the germline J gene. The junction had 12 bases not matched to a gene; V was cut back by 8 bases and J by 5 bases. The CDR3 is made up of 14 amino acids. Germline CDR1 reads SGHRS; CDR2 reads YFSETQ.

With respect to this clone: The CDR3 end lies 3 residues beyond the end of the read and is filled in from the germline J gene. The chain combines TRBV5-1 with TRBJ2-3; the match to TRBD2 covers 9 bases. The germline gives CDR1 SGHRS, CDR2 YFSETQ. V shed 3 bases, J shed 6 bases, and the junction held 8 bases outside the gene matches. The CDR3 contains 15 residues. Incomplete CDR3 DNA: TGCGCCAGCAGCTCCTTAGCGGGAGTTGGGGATACG. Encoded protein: CASSSLAGVGDT. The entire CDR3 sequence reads CASSSLAGVGDTQYF. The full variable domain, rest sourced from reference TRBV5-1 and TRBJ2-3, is KAGVTQTPRYLIKTRGQQVTLSCSPISGHRSVSWYQQTPGQGLQFLFEYFSETQRNKGNFPGRFSGRQFSNSRSEMNVSTLELGDSALYLCASSSLAGVGDTQYFGPGTRLTVL.

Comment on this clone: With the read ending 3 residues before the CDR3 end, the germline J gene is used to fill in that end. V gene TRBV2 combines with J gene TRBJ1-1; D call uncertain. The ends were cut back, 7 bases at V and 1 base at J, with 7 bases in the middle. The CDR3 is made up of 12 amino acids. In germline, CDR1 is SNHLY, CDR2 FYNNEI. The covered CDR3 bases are TGTGCCAGCACAGACACGAACACTGAA. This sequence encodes CASTDTNTE. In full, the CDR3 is CASTDTNTEAFF.

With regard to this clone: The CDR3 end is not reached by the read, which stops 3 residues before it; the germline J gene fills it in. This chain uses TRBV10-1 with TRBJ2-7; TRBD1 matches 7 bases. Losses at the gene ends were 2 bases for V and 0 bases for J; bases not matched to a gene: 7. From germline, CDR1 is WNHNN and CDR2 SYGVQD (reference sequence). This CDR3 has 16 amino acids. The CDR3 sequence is CASSEQPGQSSYEQYF. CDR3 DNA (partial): TGCGCCAGCAGTGAGCAACCGGGACAGAGCTCCTACGAG.

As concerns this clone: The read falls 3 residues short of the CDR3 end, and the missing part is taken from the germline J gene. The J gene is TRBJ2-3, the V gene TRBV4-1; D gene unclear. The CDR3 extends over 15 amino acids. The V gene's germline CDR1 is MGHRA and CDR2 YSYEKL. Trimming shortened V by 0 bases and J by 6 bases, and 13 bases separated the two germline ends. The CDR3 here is CASSQELNSADTQYF. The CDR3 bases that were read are TGCGCCAGCAGCCAAGAGTTGAACTCTGCCGATACG.

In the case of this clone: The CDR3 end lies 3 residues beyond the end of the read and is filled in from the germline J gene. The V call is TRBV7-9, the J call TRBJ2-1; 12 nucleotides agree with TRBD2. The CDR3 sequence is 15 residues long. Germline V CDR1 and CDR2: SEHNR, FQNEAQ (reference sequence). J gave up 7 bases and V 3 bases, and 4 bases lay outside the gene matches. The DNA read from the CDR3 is TGTGCCAGCAGCTTTACTAGCGGGAGGAATAATGAG. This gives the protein CASSFTSGRNNE. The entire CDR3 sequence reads CASSFTSGRNNEQFF.

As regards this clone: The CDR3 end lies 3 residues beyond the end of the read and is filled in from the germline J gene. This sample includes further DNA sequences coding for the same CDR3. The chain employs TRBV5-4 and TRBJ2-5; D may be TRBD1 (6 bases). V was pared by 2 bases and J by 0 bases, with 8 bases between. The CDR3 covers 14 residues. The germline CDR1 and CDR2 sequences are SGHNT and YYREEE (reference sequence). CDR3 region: CASSLGQYQETQYF. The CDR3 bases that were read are TGTGCCAGCAGCTTAGGACAGTACCAAGAGACC.

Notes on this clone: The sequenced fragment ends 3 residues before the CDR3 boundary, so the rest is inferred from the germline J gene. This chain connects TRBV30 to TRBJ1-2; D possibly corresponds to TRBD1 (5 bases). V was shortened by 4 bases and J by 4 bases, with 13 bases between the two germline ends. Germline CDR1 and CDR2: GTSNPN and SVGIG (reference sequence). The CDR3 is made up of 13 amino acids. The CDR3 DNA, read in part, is TGTGCCTGGACGGATGGGACTCTCTATGGC. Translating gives CAWTDGTLYG. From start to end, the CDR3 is CAWTDGTLYGYTF. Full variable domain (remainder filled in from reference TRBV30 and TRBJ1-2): SQTIHQWPATLVQPVGSPLSLECTVEGTSNPNLYWYRQAAGRGLQLLFYSVGIGQISSEVPQNLSASRPQDRQFILSSKKLLLSDSGFYLCAWTDGTLYGYTFGSGTRLTVV.

Here the CDR3 reads CSAGASWSSYEQYF. CDR3 bases read: TGCAGTGCGGGGGCAAGCTGGAGCTCCTACGAG. V gene TRBV20-1 combines with J gene TRBJ2-7, with D perhaps matching TRBD1 (6 bases). The read halts 3 residues ahead of the CDR3 end, with the missing end drawn from the germline J gene. Trimming removed 6 bases from V and 0 bases from J, with 15 bases in between. The germline V gene encodes CDR1 DFQATT and CDR2 SNEGSKA (reference sequence). The CDR3 has 14 amino acids.

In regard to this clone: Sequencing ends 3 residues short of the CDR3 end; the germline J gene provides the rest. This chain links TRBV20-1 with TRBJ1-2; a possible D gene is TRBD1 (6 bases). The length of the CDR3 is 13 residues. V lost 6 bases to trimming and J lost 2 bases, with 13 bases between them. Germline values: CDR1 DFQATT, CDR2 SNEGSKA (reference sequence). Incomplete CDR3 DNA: TGCAGTGCCGATAACAGGGAAAACTATGGC. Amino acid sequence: CSADNRENYG. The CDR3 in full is CSADNRENYGYTF.

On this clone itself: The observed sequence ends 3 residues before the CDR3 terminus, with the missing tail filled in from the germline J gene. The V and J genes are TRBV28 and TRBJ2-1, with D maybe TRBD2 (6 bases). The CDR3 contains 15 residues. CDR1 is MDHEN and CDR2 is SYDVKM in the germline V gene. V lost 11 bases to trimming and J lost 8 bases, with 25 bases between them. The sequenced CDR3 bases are TGTGCCCTATCCGGAGGGACTCCCGCCTCTTATGAG. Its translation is CALSGGTPASYE. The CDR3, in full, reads CALSGGTPASYEQFF.

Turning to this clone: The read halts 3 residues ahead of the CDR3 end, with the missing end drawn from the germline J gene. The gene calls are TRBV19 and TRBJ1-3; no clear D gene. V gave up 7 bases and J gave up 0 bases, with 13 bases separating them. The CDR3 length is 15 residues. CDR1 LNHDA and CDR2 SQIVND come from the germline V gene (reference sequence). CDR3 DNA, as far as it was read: TGTGCCAGTATCCCTAACCCATACTCTGGAAACACC. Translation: CASIPNPYSGNT. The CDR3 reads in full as CASIPNPYSGNTIYF.

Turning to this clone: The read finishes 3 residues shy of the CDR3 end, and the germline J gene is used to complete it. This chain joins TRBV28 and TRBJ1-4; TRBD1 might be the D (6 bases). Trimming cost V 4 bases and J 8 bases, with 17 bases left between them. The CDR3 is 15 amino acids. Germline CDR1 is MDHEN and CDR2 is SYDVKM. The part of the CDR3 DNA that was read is TGTGCCAGCAGTTCCCGCAGGACAGTTGAAGAAAAA. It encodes CASSSRRTVEEK. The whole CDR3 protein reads CASSSRRTVEEKLFF. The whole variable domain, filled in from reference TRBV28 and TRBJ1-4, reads DVKVTQSSRYLVKRTGEKVFLECVQDMDHENMFWYRQDPGLGLRLIYFSYDVKMKEKGDIPEGYSVSREKKERFSLILESASTNQTSMYLCASSSRRTVEEKLFFGSGTQLSVL.

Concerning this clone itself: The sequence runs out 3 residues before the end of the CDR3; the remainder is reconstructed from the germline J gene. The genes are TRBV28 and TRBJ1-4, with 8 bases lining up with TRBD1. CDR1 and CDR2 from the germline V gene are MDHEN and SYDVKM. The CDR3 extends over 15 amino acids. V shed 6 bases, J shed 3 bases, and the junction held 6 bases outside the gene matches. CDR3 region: CASRNNRGANEKLFF. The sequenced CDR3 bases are TGTGCCAGCAGAAACAACAGGGGGGCTAATGAAAAA.

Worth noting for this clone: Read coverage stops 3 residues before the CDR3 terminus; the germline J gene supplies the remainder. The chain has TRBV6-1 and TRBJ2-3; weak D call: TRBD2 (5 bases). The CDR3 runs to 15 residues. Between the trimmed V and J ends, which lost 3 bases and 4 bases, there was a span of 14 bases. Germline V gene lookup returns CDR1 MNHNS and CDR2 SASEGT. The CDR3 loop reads CASSDSGFRADTQYF. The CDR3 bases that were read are TGTGCCAGCAGTGATTCGGGGTTTCGAGCAGATACG.

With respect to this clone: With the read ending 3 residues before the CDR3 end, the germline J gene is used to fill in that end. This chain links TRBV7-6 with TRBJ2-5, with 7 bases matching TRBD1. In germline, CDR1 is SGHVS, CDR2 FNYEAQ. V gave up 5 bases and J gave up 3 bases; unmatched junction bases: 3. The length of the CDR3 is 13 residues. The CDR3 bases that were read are TGTGCCAGCAGCGGCACAGGGGAAGAGACC. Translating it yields CASSGTGEET. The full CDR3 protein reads CASSGTGEETQYF.

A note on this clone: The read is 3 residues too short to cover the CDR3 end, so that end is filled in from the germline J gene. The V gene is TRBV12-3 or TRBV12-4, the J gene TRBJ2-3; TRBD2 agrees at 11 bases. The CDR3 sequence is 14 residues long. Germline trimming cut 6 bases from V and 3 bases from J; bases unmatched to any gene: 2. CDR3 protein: CASRLAGGTDTQYF. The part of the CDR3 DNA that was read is TGTGCCAGCAGGCTAGCGGGGGGAACAGATACG.

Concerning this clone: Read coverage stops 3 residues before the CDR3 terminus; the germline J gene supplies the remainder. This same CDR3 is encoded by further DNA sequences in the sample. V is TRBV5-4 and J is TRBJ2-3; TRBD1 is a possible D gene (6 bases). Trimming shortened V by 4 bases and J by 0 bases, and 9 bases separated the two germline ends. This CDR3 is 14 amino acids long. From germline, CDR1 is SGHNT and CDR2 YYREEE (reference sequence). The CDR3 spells CASSPGQSTDTQYF. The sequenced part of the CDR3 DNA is TGTGCCAGCAGCCCGGGACAAAGCACAGATACG.